The rows below give T cell receptor beta chains drawn from one sample of a study of T cells in Graves' hyperthyroidism and ophthalmopathy. TCRdb ran MiXCR on the multiplex PCR reads and lists one entry per CDR3 protein. The top ten hold about 21% of the sample, which has about 370,000 distinct CDR3 sequences, 12% to 15% seen once. The source material was blood. These receptors were taken from an older woman with Graves' ophthalmopathy. The CDR3 runs from the conserved cysteine through the conserved F or W. The order of the fields is D gene, V gene, J gene, clone size, CDR3 protein, CDR3 DNA. The D gene is left open where the match is weak. Rows may omit the clone size; those that give it use once, few, many or a size class.

TRBD1,TRBV11-2,TRBJ2-7,many,CASSAGTGKHYEQYF,TGTGCCAGCAGCGCTGGGACAGGGAAGCACTACGAGCAGTACTTC
TRBD1,TRBV2,TRBJ2-1,many,CASRDGTGISSYNEQFF,TGTGCCAGCAGGGACGGGACAGGCATTAGCTCCTACAATGAGCAGTTCTTC
TRBD2,TRBV30,TRBJ2-3,NA,CAWSVGLAGGTDTQYF,TGTGCCTGGAGTGTAGGGCTAGCGGGGGGCACAGATACGCAGTATTTT
TRBD1,TRBV19,TRBJ1-5,few,CASSMSVGQGVQPQHF,TGTGCCAGTAGTATGAGTGTGGGCCAGGGGGTGCAGCCCCAGCATTTT
TRBD2,TRBV3-1,TRBJ2-2,few,CASSQGLAGEMNTGELFF,TGTGCCAGCAGCCAAGGTTTAGCGGGAGAAATGAACACCGGGGAGCTGTTTTTT
NA,TRBV12-5,TRBJ2-7,many,CASAPPGDGEQYF,TGTGCTAGTGCCCCCCCAGGGGACGGCGAGCAGTACTTC
NA,TRBV12-3/TRBV12-4,TRBJ2-2,many,CASSFARVGELFF,TGTGCCAGCAGTTTTGCGCGTGTCGGGGAGCTGTTTTTT
NA,TRBV11-2,TRBJ1-2,few,CASSLDRTQGAGGYTF,TGTGCCAGCAGCTTAGATCGGACTCAGGGAGCGGGAGGCTACACCTTC
NA,TRBV7-2,TRBJ2-3,many,CASSLGGPGLMTDTQYF,TGTGCCAGCAGCTTAGGGGGCCCCGGACTTATGACAGATACGCAGTATTTT
TRBD1,TRBV6-1,TRBJ1-4,few,CASRDRGNEKLFF,TGTGCCAGCAGGGACAGGGGAAATGAAAAACTGTTTTTT
TRBD1,TRBV28,TRBJ1-1,many,CASSQYRTGGNTEAFF,TGTGCCAGCAGCCAATACCGGACAGGGGGAAACACTGAAGCTTTCTTT
TRBD2,TRBV5-4,TRBJ2-1,NA,CASSEPGLATHEQFF,TGTGCCAGCAGCGAACCGGGACTAGCCACGCATGAGCAGTTCTTC
NA,TRBV27,TRBJ1-2,NA,CASSLYSLRDMYGYTF,TGTGCCAGCAGTTTATATTCCCTACGCGACATGTATGGCTACACCTTC
NA,TRBV2,TRBJ2-5,many,CASGAGRLETQYF,TGTGCCAGCGGGGCGGGGAGGTTGGAGACCCAGTACTTC